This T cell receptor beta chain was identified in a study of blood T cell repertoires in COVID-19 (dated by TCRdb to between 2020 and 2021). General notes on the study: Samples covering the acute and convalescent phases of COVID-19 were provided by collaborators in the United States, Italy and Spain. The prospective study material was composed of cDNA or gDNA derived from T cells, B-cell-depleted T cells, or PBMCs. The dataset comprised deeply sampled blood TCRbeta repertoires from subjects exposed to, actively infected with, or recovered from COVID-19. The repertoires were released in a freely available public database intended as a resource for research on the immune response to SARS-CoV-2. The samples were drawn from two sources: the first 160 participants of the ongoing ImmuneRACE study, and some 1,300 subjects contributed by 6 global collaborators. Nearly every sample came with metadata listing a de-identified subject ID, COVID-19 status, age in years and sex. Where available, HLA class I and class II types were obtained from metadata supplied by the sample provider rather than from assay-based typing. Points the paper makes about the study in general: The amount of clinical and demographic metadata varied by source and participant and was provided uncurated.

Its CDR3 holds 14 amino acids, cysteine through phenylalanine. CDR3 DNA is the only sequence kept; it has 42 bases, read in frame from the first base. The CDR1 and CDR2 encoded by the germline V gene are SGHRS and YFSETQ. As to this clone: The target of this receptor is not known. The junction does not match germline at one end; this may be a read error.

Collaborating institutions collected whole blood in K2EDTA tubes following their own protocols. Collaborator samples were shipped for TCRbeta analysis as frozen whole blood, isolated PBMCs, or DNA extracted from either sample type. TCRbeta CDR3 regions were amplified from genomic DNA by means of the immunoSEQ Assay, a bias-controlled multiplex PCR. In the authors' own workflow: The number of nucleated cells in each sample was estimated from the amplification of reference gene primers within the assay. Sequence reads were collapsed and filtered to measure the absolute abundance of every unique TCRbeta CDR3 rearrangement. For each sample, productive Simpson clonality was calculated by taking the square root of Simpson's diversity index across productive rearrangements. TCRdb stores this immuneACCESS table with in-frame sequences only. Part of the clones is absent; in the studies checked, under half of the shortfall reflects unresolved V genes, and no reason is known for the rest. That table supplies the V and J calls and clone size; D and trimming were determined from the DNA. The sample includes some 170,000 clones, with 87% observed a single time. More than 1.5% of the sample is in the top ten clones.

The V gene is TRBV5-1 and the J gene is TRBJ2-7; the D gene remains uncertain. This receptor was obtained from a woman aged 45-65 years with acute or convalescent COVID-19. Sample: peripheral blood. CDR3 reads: CASRLGLSPYEQYF. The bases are TGCGCCAGCAGGTTGGGCCTCAGTCCATACGAGCAGTACTTC.